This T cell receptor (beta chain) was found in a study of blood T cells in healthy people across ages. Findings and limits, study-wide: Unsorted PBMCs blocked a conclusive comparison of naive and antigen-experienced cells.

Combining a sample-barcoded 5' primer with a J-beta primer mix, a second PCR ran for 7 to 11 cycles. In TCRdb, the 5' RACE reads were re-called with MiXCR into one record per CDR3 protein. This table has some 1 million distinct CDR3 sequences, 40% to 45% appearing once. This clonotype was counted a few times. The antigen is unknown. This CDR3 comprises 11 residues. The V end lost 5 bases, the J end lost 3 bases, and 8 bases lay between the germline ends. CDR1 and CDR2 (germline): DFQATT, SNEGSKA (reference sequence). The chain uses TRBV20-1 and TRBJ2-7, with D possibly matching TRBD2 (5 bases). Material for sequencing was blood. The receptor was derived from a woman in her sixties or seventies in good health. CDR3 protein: CSAEDFYEQYF. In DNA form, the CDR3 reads TGCAGTGCTGAGGACTTCTACGAGCAGTACTTC.